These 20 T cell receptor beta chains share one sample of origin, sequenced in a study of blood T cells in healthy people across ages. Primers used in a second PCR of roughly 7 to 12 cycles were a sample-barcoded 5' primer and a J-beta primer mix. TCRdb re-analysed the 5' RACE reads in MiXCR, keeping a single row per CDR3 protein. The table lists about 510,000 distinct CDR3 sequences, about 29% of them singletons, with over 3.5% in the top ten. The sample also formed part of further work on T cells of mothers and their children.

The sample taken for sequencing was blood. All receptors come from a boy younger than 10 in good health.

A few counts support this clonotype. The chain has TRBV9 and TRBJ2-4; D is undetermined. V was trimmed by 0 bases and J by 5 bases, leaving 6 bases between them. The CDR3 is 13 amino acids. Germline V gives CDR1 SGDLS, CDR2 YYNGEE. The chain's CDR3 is CASSVDTENIQYF. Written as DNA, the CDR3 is TGTGCCAGCAGCGTAGACACCGAAAACATTCAGTACTTC. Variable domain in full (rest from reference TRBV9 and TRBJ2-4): DSGVTQTPKHLITATGQRVTLRCSPRSGDLSVYWYQQSLDQGLQFLIQYYNGEERAKGNILERFSAQQFPDLHSELNLSSLELGDSALYFCASSVDTENIQYFGAGTRLSVL.

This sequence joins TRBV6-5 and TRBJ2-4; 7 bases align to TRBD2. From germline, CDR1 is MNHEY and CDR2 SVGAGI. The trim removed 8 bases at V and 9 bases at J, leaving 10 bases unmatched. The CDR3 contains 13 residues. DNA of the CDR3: TGTGCCAGCCGGGGAGGGTTCGTGGGCATTCAGTACTTC. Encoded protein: CASRGGFVGIQYF.

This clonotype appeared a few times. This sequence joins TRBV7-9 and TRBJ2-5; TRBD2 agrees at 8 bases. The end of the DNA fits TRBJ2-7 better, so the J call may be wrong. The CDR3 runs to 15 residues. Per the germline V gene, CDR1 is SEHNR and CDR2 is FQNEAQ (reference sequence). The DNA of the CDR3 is TGTGCCAGCAGCTTCCGGCGGGAGGCCCCCTACGAGCAGTACTTC. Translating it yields CASSFRREAPYEQYF.

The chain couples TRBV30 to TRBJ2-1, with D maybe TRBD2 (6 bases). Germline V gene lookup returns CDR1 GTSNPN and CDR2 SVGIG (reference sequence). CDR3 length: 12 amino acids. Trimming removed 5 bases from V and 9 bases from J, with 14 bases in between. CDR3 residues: CAWGGSDAEQFF. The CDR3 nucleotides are TGTGCCTGGGGGGGGTCCGACGCTGAGCAGTTCTTC. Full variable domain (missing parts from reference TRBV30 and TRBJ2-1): SQTIHQWPATLVQPVGSPLSLECTVEGTSNPNLYWYRQAAGRGLQLLFYSVGIGQISSEVPQNLSASRPQDRQFILSSKKLLLSDSGFYLCAWGGSDAEQFFGPGTRLTVL.

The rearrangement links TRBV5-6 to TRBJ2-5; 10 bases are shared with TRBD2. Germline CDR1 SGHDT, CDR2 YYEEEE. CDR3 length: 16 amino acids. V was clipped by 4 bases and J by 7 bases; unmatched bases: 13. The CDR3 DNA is TGTGCCAGCAGCCTGGGGGTACTAGCGGGATCTTGGACCCAGTACTTC. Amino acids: CASSLGVLAGSWTQYF.

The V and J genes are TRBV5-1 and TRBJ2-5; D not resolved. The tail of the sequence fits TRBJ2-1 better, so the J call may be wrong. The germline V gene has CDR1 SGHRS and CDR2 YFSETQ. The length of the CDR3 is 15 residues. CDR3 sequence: CASTPGWVIGNEQFF. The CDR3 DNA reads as TGCGCCAGCACCCCAGGTTGGGTCATCGGCAATGAGCAGTTCTTC.

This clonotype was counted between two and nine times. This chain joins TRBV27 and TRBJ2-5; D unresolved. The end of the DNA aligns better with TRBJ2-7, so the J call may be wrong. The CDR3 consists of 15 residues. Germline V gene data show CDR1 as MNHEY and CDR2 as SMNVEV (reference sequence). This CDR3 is CASSLAINGPYEQYF. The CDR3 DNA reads TGTGCCAGCAGTTTAGCAATTAACGGGCCCTACGAGCAGTACTTC.

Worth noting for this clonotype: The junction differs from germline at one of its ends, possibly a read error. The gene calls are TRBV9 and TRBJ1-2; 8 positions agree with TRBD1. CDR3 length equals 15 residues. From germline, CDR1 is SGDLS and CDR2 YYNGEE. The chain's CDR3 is CASSATGGLDYGYTF. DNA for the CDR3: TGCGCCAGCAGCGCCACAGGGGGATTAGACTATGGCTACACCTTC. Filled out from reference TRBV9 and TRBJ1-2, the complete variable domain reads DSGVTQTPKHLITATGQRVTLRCSPRSGDLSVYWYQQSLDQGLQFLIQYYNGEERAKGNILERFSAQQFPDLHSELNLSSLELGDSALYFCASSATGGLDYGYTFGSGTRLTVV.

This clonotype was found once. CDR3 in amino acids: CASSELAGGQTITQYF. CDR3 in DNA: TGTGCCAGCAGTGAACTAGCGGGGGGTCAAACCATTACGCAGTATTTT. V gene TRBV2 combines with J gene TRBJ2-3, with 11 bases lining up with TRBD2. Looked up from germline, CDR1 is SNHLY and CDR2 is FYNNEI. The CDR3 runs 16 residues. V lost 2 bases, J lost 8 bases, and 9 bases stayed unmatched.

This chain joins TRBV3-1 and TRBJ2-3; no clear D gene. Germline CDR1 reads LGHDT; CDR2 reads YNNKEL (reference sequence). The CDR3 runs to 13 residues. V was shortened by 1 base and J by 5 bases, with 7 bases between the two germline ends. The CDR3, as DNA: TGTGCCAGCAGCCAAGGCTTGCTAGATACGCAGTATTTT. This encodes CASSQGLLDTQYF.

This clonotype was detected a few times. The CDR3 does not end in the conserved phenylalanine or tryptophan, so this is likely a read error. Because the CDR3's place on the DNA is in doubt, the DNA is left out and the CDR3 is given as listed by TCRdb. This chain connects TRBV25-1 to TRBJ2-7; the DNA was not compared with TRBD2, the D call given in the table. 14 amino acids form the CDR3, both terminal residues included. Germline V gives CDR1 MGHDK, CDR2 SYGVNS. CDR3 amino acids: CASSEGGDGYTFGS.

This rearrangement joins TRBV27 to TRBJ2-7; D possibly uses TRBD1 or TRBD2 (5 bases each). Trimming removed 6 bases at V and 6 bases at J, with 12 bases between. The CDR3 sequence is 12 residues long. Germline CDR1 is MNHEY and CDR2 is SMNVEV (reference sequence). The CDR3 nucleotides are TGTGCCAGCAGGTTAACAGGAGGCGAGCAGTACTTC. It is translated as CASRLTGGEQYF.

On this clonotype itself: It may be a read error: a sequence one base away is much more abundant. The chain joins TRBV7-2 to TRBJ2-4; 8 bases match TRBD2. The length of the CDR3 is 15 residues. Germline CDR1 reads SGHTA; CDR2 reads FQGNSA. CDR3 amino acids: CAGSLDASGKNIQYF. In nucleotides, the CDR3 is TGTGCCGGCAGCTTAGATGCTAGCGGGAAAAACATTCAGTACTTC.

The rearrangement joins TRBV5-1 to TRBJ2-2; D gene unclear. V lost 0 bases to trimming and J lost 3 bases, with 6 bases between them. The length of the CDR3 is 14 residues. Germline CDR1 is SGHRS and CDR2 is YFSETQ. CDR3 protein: CASSLERDTGELFF. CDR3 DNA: TGCGCCAGCAGCTTGGAAAGGGACACCGGGGAGCTGTTTTTT.

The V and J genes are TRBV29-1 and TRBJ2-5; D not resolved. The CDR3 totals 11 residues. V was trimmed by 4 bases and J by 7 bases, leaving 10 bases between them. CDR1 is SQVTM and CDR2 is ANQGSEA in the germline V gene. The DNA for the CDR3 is TGCAGCGTTGTGCTCTGGGGGACCCAGTACTTC. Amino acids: CSVVLWGTQYF.

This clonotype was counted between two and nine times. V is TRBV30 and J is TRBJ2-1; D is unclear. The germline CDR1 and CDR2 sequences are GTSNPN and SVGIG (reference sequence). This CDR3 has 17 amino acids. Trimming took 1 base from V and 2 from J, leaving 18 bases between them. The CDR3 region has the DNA TGTGCCTGGAGTGGACCCTCGCGGCCCCCCCCCTACAATGAGCAGTTCTTC. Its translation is CAWSGPSRPPPYNEQFF.

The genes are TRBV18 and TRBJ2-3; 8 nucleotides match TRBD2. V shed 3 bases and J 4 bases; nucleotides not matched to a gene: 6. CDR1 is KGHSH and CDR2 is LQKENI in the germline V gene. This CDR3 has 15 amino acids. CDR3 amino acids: CASSPERGRSDTQYF. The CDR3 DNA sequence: TGTGCCAGCTCACCCGAGCGGGGGAGATCAGATACGCAGTATTTT.

The CDR3 reads CASSYSRTGAVQTQYF. CDR3 DNA sequence: TGTGCCAGCAGTTATTCCAGAACGGGAGCGGTCCAGACCCAGTACTTC. This chain uses TRBV6-2 or TRBV6-3 with TRBJ2-5; D possibly corresponds to TRBD2 (6 bases). The CDR3 consists of 16 residues. Trimming left V 3 bases short and J 6 bases short, with 20 bases between. Germline-derived CDR1 and CDR2 are MNHEY and SVGEGT.

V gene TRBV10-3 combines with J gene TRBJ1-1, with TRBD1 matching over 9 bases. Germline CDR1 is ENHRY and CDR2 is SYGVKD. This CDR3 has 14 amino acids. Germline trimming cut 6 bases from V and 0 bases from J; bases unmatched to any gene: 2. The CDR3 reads CAIRGDRVNTEAFF. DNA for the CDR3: TGTGCCATCAGGGGGGACAGGGTGAACACTGAAGCTTTCTTT.

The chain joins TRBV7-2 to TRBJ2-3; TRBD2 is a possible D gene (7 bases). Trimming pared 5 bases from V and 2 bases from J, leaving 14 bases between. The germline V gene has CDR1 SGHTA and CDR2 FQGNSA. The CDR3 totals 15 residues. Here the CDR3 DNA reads TGTGCCAGCAGCCCACGTCGGGGGGCCACAGATACGCAGTATTTT. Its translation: CASSPRRGATDTQYF.